This TCR beta chain was identified during a study of Ad26.COV2.S vaccination and SARS-CoV-2 variants. The CDR3 loop spans 14 amino acids. Germline V CDR1 and CDR2: LGHNT, FRNRAP. The ends were cut back, 1 base at V and 10 bases at J, with 11 bases in the middle. Repertoires were generated with immunoSEQ multiplex PCR, while TCRdb's copy carries only in-frame clones and drops some. This sample has approximately 400,000 clones; roughly 94% occur once, and the top ten carry 3.5% to 4.5%. Sequencing was performed on peripheral blood, taken after recovery from COVID-19. This rearrangement joins TRBV12-5 to TRBJ1-6; possibly TRBD1 for D (6 bases). The TCR was taken from a human donor who had recovered from COVID-19. Here the CDR3 reads CASGLAGGQSPLHF. The CDR3 coding sequence is TGTGCTAGTGGTTTGGCGGGGGGACAATCACCCCTCCACTTT.